This TCR beta chain was sequenced for a study of T cell repertoires in aging, cancer and after chemotherapy. Across the study: The whole study produced a dataset of approximately 10 million TCR reads. Study-wide points: Compared with age-matched healthy donors, untreated hematological or solid cancer patients showed higher blood TCR clonality.

As concerns this clonotype: The antigen remains undetermined.

A mixed TRB-A/B primer pool amplified rearranged TRB by multiplex touch-down PCR. TCRdb re-called the multiplex PCR reads with MiXCR, one entry per CDR3 protein. Counted here are more than 9,500 distinct CDR3 sequences, 35% to 40% occurring once; the ten biggest clones make up 8% to 10%. TCR beta rearrangements were amplified from peripheral blood genomic DNA. The CDR3 is made up of 14 amino acids. The V gene's germline CDR1 is LNHNV and CDR2 YYDKDF (reference sequence). The germline V and J ends were trimmed by 1 base and 5 bases, with 11 bases remaining between them. The sequenced material came from blood. The chain links TRBV15 to TRBJ2-5; no clear D. The sequence came from a human donor in good health. The CDR3 DNA follows: TGTGCCACCAGCAGAGCGAGGCTGGCCGAGACCCAGTACTTC. This encodes CATSRARLAETQYF.